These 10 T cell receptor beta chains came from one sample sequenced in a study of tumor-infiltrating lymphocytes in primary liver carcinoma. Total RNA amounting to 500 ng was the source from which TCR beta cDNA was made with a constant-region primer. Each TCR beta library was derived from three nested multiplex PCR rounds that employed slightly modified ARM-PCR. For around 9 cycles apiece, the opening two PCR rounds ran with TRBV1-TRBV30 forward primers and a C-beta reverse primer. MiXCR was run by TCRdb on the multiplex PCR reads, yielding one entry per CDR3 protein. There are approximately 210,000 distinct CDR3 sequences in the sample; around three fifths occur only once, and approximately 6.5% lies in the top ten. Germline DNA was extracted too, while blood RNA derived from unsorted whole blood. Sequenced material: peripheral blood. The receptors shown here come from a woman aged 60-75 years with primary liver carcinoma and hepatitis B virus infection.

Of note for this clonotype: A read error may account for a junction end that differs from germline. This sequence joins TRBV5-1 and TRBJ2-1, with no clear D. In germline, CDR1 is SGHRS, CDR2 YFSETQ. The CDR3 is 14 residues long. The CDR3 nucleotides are TGCGCCAGCAGCTTTACCCTCGGATACACTGAGCAGTTCTTC. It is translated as CASSFTLGYTEQFF. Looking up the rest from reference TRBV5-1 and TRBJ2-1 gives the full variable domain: KAGVTQTPRYLIKTRGQQVTLSCSPISGHRSVSWYQQTPGQGLQFLFEYFSETQRNKGNFPGRFSGRQFSNSRSEMNVSTLELGDSALYLCASSFTLGYTEQFFGPGTRLTVL.

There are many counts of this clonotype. CDR3 coding DNA: TGTGCCAGCAGCGACCGGGCCCAGGGAGAAAAACTGTTTTTT. Amino acid sequence: CASSDRAQGEKLFF. The rearrangement links TRBV12-3 or TRBV12-4 to TRBJ1-4, with TRBD1 as a possible D gene (5 bases). This CDR3 has 14 amino acids. The V end lost 6 bases, the J end lost 8 bases, and 16 bases lay between the germline ends.

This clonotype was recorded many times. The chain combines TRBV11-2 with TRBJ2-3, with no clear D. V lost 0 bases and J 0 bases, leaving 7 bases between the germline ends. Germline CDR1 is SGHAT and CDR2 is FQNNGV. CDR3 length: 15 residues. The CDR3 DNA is TGTGCCAGCAGCTTAGATCGTGGAAGCACAGATACGCAGTATTTT. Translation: CASSLDRGSTDTQYF.

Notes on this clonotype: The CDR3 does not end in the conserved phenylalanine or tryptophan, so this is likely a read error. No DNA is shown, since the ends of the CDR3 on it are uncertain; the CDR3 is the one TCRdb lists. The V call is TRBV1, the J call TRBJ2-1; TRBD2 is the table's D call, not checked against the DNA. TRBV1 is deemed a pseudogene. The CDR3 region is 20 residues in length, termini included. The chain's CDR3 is CTSSIPSLRPGGSVGNEQFI.

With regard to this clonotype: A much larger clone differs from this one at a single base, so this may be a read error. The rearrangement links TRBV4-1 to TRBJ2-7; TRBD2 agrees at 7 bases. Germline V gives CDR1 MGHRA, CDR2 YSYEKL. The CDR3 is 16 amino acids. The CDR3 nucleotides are TGCGTCAGCAGCCAAGCCCTTGGACTAGTTGCCTACGAGCAGTACTTC. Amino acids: CVSSQALGLVAYEQYF.

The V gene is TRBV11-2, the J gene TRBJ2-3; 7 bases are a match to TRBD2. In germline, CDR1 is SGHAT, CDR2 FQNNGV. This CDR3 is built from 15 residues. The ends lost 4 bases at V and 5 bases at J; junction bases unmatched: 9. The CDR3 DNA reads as TGTGCCAGCAGCTCCTGGGGGGGGGAGATAGATACGCAGTATTTT. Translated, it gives CASSSWGGEIDTQYF. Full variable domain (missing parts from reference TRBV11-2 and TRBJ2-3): EAGVAQSPRYKIIEKRQSVAFWCNPISGHATLYWYQQILGQGPKLLIQFQNNGVVDDSQLPKDRFSAERLKGVDSTLKIQPAKLEDSAVYLCASSSWGGEIDTQYFGPGTRLTVL.

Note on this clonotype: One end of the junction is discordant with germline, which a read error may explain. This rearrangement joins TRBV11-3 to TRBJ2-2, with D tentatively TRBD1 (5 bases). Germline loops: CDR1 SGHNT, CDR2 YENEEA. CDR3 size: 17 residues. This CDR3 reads CASSFVQGKGNTGELFF. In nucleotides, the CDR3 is TGTGCCAGCAGCTTCGTTCAGGGCAAAGGGAACACCGGTGAGCTGTTTTTT. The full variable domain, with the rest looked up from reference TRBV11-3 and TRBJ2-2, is EAGVVQSPRYKIIEKKQPVAFWCNPISGHNTLYWYLQNLGQGPELLIRYENEEAVDDSQLPKDRFSAERLKGVDSTLKIQPAELGDSAVYLCASSFVQGKGNTGELFFGEGSRLTVL.

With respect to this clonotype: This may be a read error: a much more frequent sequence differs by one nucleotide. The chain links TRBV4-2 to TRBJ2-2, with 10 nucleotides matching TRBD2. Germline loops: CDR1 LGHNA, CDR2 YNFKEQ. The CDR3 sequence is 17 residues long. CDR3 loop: CAGSQEASGSGTGELFF. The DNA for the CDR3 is TGTGCCGGCAGCCAAGAGGCTAGCGGGAGTGGTACCGGGGAGCTGTTTTTT.

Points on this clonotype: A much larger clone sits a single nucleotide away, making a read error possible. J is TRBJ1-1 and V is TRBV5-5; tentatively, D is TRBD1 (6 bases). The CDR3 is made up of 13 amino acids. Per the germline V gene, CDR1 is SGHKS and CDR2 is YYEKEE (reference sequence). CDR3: CASSFSGQTGAFF. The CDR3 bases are TGTGCCAGCAGCTTTTCTGGACAGACTGGAGCTTTCTTT.

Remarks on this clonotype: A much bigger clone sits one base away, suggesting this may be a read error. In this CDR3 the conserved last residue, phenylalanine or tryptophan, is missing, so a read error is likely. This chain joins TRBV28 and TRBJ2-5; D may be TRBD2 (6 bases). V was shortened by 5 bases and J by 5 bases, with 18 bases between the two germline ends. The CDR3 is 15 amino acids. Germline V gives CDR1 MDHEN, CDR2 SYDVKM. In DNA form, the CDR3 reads TGTGCCAGCAGTCCCTCCGGCGGGGTTAAGGAGACCCAGTACTCC. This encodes CASSPSGGVKETQYS.